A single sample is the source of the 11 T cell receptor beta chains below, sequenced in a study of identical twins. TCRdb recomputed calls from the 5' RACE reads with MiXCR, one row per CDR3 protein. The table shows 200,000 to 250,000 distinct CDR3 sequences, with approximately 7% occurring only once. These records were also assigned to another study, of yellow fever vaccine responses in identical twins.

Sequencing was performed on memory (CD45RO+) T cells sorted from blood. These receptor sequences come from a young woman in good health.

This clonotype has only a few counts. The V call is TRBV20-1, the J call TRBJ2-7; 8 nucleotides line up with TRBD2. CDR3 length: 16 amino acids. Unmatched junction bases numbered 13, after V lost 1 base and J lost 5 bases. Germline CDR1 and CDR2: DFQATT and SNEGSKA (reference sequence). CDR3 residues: CSARGGGTGGPNEQYF. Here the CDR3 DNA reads TGCAGTGCTAGAGGAGGGGGGACGGGAGGGCCTAACGAGCAGTACTTC.

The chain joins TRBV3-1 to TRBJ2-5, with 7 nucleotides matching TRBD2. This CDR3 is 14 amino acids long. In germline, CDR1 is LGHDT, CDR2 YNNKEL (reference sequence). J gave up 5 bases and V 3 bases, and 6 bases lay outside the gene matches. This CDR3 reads CASSQRGTGETQYF. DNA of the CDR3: TGTGCCAGCAGCCAGCGGGGGACGGGGGAGACCCAGTACTTC.

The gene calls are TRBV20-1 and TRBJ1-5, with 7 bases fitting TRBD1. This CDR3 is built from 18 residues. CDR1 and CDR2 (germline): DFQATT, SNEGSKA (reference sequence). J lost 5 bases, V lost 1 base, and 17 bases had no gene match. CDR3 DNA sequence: TGCAGTGCTAGAGTTTTGAGGGGGCAGGTAATAGCGGATCAGCCCCAGCATTTT. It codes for CSARVLRGQVIADQPQHF.

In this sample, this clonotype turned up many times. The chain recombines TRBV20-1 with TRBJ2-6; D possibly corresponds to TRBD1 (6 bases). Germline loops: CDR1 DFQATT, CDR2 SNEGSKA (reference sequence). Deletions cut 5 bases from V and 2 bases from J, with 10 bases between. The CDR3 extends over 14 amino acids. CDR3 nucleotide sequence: TGCAGTGCTTCAGGGGACCCTGGGGCCAACGTCCTGACTTTC. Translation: CSASGDPGANVLTF.

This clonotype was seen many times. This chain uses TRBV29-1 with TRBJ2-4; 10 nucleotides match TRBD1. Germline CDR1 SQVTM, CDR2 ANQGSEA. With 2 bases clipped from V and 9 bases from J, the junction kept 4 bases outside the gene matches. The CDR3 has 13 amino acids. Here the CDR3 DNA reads TGCAGCGTTGAAAGGACAGGGGGTGGCATTCAGTACTTC. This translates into CSVERTGGGIQYF.

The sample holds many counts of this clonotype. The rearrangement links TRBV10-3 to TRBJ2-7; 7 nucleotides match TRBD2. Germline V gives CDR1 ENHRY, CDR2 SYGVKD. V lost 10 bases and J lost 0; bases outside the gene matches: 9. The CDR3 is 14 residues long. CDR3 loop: CATRVREGSYEQYF. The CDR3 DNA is TGTGCCACCAGGGTTAGGGAGGGCTCCTACGAGCAGTACTTC.

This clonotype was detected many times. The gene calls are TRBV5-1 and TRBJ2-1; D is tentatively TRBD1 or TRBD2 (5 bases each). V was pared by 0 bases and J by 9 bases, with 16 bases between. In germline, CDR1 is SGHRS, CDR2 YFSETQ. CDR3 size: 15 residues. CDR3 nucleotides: TGCGCCAGCAGCTTGGCAGGGCCCCGGGGTGTTGAGCAGTTCTTC. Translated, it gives CASSLAGPRGVEQFF. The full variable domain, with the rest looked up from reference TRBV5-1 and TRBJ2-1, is KAGVTQTPRYLIKTRGQQVTLSCSPISGHRSVSWYQQTPGQGLQFLFEYFSETQRNKGNFPGRFSGRQFSNSRSEMNVSTLELGDSALYLCASSLAGPRGVEQFFGPGTRLTVL.

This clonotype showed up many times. The CDR3 DNA follows: TGCGCCAGCAGCGTGCGACTGTCCACCGGGGAGCTGTTTTTT. Protein sequence: CASSVRLSTGELFF. The V and J genes are TRBV5-1 and TRBJ2-2; D ambiguous. There are 14 residues in the CDR3. CDR1 and CDR2 from the germline V gene are SGHRS and YFSETQ. Trimming cost V 4 bases and J 4 bases, with 11 bases left between them.

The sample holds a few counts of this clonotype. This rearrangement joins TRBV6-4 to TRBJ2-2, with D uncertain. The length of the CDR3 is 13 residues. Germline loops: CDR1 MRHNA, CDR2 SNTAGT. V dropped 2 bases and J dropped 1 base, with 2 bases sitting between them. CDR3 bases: TGTGCCAGCAGTGACAAGAACACCGGGGAGCTGTTTTTT. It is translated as CASSDKNTGELFF.

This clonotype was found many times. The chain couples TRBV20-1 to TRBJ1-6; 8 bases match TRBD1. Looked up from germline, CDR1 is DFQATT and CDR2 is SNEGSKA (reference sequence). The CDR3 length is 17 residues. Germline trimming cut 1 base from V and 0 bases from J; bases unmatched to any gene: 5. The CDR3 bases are TGCAGTGCTAGAGTGGGGGACAGGAGCTCCTATAATTCACCCCTCCACTTT. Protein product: CSARVGDRSSYNSPLHF.

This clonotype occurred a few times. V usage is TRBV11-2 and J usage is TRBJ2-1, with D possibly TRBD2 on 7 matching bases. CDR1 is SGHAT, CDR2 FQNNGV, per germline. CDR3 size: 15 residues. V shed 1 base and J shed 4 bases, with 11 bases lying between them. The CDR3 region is CASSLAGGVYNEQFF. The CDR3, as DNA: TGTGCCAGCAGCTTAGCGGGGGGCGTATACAATGAGCAGTTCTTC.